A single sample is the source of the 20 T cell receptor beta chains below, sequenced in a study of T cells in Graves' hyperthyroidism and ophthalmopathy (dated by TCRdb to between 2018 and 2020). The library was prepared using multiplex PCR. Sequenced on an Illumina HiSeq 2000. The TCR beta CDR3 regions were amplified from RNA transcripts. The TCR CDR3 was subjected to a first round of RT-PCR using the HTBI primer set and the Qiagen OneStep RT-PCR kit. TCRdb trimmed the raw reads at Q25, called clones with MiXCR and kept productive beta chains. Every CDR3 protein is listed once, alongside the most common genes and DNA of its rows. In all, the sample holds over 350,000 distinct CDR3 sequences, and roughly 14% of those were seen once. In total, the top ten clones hold roughly an eighth of the sample. The sequencing input was blood. Receptor source: a man younger than 35 with Graves' ophthalmopathy.

CDR3 protein: CASRPLTGGDFYGYTF. For the CDR3, the DNA is TGTGCCAGCAGACCCCTAACAGGGGGCGATTTCTATGGCTACACCTTC. The chain combines TRBV6-1 with TRBJ1-2, with TRBD1 matching 9 bases. The ends lost 6 bases at V and 4 bases at J; junction bases unmatched: 12. Germline V gene data show CDR1 as MNHNS and CDR2 as SASEGT. This CDR3 has 16 amino acids.

This clonotype has more than one count but fewer than ten. V usage is TRBV12-3 or TRBV12-4 and J usage is TRBJ1-4; 9 nucleotides match TRBD1. The V and J ends lost 6 bases and 6 bases, in that order; junction bases with no gene match: 8. The CDR3 is 15 amino acids. The chain's CDR3 is CASRSGQGWDEKLFF. In DNA, the CDR3 is TGTGCCAGCAGGTCTGGACAGGGGTGGGATGAAAAACTGTTTTTT.

This clonotype was seen a few times. In DNA, the CDR3 is TGCGCCAGCAGCTCGCTGTCGGCGGGGGGGCCGGGTGAGCAGTTCTTC. It specifies CASSSLSAGGPGEQFF. V and J are TRBV5-1 and TRBJ2-1; 9 nucleotides align to TRBD2. CDR3 length equals 16 residues. Trimming at V came to 3 bases and at J to 9 bases, leaving 13 bases not matched to a gene. CDR1 is SGHRS, CDR2 YFSETQ, per germline.

The V call is TRBV2, the J call TRBJ2-5; perhaps D is TRBD1 or TRBD2 (6 bases each). With 7 bases removed from V and 1 base from J, the gap between germline ends came to 19 bases. The CDR3 loop spans 16 amino acids. In germline, CDR1 is SNHLY, CDR2 FYNNEI. CDR3 in amino acids: CASINRDPGAQETQYF. As DNA, the CDR3 is TGTGCCAGCATTAACCGGGACCCGGGGGCCCAAGAGACCCAGTACTTC.

At least ten counts were recorded for this clonotype. This sequence joins TRBV30 and TRBJ1-2; D is ambiguous. The germline V and J ends were trimmed by 4 bases and 0 bases, with 12 bases remaining between them. Germline V gene data show CDR1 as GTSNPN and CDR2 as SVGIG (reference sequence). The CDR3 contains 14 residues. In DNA, the CDR3 is TGTGCCTGGATGCGGAGAGATACTAACTATGGCTACACCTTC. Translated, it gives CAWMRRDTNYGYTF.

The chain employs TRBV20-1 and TRBJ1-3; 7 nucleotides agree with TRBD1. In germline, CDR1 is DFQATT, CDR2 SNEGSKA (reference sequence). There are 17 residues in the CDR3. V lost 5 bases to trimming and J lost 0 bases; unmatched junction nucleotides: 13. The CDR3 region is CSALGTDWGSSGNTIYF. The DNA of the CDR3 is TGCAGTGCTCTCGGGACAGACTGGGGTAGCTCTGGAAACACCATATATTTT.

This clonotype appeared many times. V gene TRBV10-3 combines with J gene TRBJ2-3; TRBD2 aligns across 7 bases. This CDR3 contains 15 residues. Germline CDR1 ENHRY, CDR2 SYGVKD. J was trimmed by 2 bases and V by 5 bases; bases with no gene match: 7. CDR3 amino acids: CAISKGLTNTDTQYF. CDR3 sequence (DNA): TGTGCCATCAGTAAGGGACTAACCAACACAGATACGCAGTATTTT.

This clonotype has at least ten counts. The chain is built from TRBV6-1 and TRBJ2-3; either TRBD1 or TRBD2 may fit D (5 bases each). Per the germline V gene, CDR1 is MNHNS and CDR2 is SASEGT. V was pared by 8 bases and J by 2 bases, with 8 bases between. The CDR3 has 12 amino acids. This chain's CDR3 is CASSGATDTQYF. DNA of the CDR3: TGTGCCAGCTCCGGGGCCACAGATACGCAGTATTTT.

This clonotype was found many times. CDR3 nucleotide sequence: TGCGCCAGCAGCCAACGGGGGCGCAGCTACGAGCAGTACTTC. Its protein is CASSQRGRSYEQYF. The chain recombines TRBV4-1 with TRBJ2-7, with D perhaps being TRBD1 or TRBD2 (6 bases each). Germline loops: CDR1 MGHRA, CDR2 YSYEKL. There are 14 residues in the CDR3. The ends were cut back, 2 bases at V and 3 bases at J, with 11 bases in the middle.

This clonotype was seen at least ten times. The chain has TRBV18 and TRBJ2-5; D is unresolved. Per germline, CDR1 KGHSH and CDR2 LQKENI. The V end lost 2 bases, the J end lost 5 bases, and 3 bases lay between the germline ends. The CDR3 loop spans 11 amino acids. The CDR3 DNA follows: TGTGCCAGCTCACCATGGGAGACCCAGTACTTC. This gives the protein CASSPWETQYF.

This clonotype was counted between two and nine times. The chain employs TRBV3-1 and TRBJ1-6; 12 nucleotides line up with TRBD1. With 0 bases clipped from V and 9 bases from J, the junction kept 3 bases outside the gene matches. From germline, CDR1 is LGHDT and CDR2 YNNKEL (reference sequence). This CDR3 comprises 16 residues. CDR3 in amino acids: CASSQEGQGAISPLHF. The CDR3 nucleotides are TGTGCCAGCAGCCAAGAGGGACAGGGGGCAATTTCACCCCTCCACTTT.

In this sample, this clonotype turned up many times. The V gene is TRBV11-3, the J gene TRBJ2-3; no clear D. CDR3 length: 14 amino acids. Trimming took off 2 bases at V and 2 bases at J, with 8 bases between the two ends. Per germline, CDR1 SGHNT and CDR2 YENEEA. The CDR3 coding sequence is TGTGCCAGCAGCTTACTACCCCCCACAGATACGCAGTATTTT. The encoded protein is CASSLLPPTDTQYF.

As DNA, the CDR3 is TGTGCCAGCAGCCAAGACAGGCCGGGCTATGGCTACACCTTC. This encodes CASSQDRPGYGYTF. The chain employs TRBV14 and TRBJ1-2; D remains unclear. V was cut by 0 bases and J by 4 bases, with 9 bases left in between. Germline-derived CDR1 and CDR2 are SGHDN and FVKESK. The CDR3 totals 14 residues.

This clonotype came up many times. This chain joins TRBV5-5 and TRBJ1-4, with 7 bases identical to TRBD1. There are 16 residues in the CDR3. With V trimmed by 0 bases and J by 2 bases, 4 bases remained unmatched. The V gene's germline CDR1 is SGHKS and CDR2 YYEKEE (reference sequence). The CDR3 region is CASSLGLTGTNEKLFF. CDR3 bases: TGTGCCAGCAGCTTGGGGCTGACAGGGACTAATGAAAAACTGTTTTTT.

This clonotype was detected many times. This rearrangement joins TRBV6-1 to TRBJ2-3; D possibly matches TRBD1 or TRBD2 (5 bases each). V was clipped by 10 bases and J by 4 bases, with 21 bases between them. The germline V gene has CDR1 MNHNS and CDR2 SASEGT. The CDR3 length is 15 residues. Written as DNA, the CDR3 is TGTGCCACCAAACCGGGGCCCGCTGGCGCAGATACGCAGTATTTT. The encoded protein is CATKPGPAGADTQYF.

This clonotype was observed at least ten times. The chain links TRBV6-1 to TRBJ1-5, with D hard to call. Trimming shortened V by 6 bases and J by 0 bases, and 12 bases separated the two germline ends. The CDR3 sequence is 15 residues long. Germline V gives CDR1 MNHNS, CDR2 SASEGT. The CDR3 bases are TGTGCCAGCAGCTCCCTCGGGAATAGCAATCAGCCCCAGCATTTT. As protein: CASSSLGNSNQPQHF.

This clonotype has a count of ten or more. This chain uses TRBV20-1 with TRBJ1-3; no definite D call. There are 13 residues in the CDR3. Germline CDR1 and CDR2: DFQATT and SNEGSKA (reference sequence). Trimming took 6 bases from V and 1 from J, leaving 10 bases between them. The CDR3 is CSAPIISGNTIYF. CDR3 sequence (DNA): TGCAGTGCACCGATAATATCTGGAAACACCATATATTTT.

This clonotype has only a few counts. This chain connects TRBV11-2 to TRBJ2-7; 8 bases line up with TRBD2. This CDR3 contains 15 residues. CDR1 and CDR2 (germline): SGHAT, FQNNGV. The V and J ends lost 7 bases and 1 base, in that order; junction bases with no gene match: 9. The CDR3 reads CASTAELAGSYEQYF. CDR3 sequence (DNA): TGTGCCAGCACCGCGGAGCTAGCGGGTTCCTACGAGCAGTACTTC.

This clonotype appeared many times. J is TRBJ2-1 and V is TRBV12-3 or TRBV12-4, with 15 bases that match TRBD2. The ends lost 7 bases at V and 4 bases at J; junction bases unmatched: 2. CDR3 length equals 15 residues. CDR3 region: CASNGLAGGYNEQFF. The CDR3 DNA reads TGTGCCAGCAACGGACTAGCGGGGGGGTACAATGAGCAGTTCTTC.

As concerns this clonotype: This may stem from a read error, because a much larger clone lies one nucleotide away. The V gene is TRBV6-2 or TRBV6-3, the J gene TRBJ2-4; no reliable D call. The CDR3 runs to 11 residues. Germline V gene lookup returns CDR1 MNHEY and CDR2 SVGEGT. The CDR3 DNA follows: TGTGCCAGCGGTTACTCGGGCATTCAGTACTTC. Its translation is CASGYSGIQYF.